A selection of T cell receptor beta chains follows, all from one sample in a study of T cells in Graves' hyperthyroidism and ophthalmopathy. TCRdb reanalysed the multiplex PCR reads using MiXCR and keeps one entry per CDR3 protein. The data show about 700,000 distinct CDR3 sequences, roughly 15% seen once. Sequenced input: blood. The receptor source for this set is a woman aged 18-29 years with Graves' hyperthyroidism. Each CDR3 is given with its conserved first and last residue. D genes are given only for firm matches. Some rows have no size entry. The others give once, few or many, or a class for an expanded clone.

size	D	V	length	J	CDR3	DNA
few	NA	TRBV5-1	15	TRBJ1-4	CASSWKRGGGEKLFF	TGCGCCAGCAGCTGGAAGAGAGGTGGCGGAGAAAAACTGTTTTTT
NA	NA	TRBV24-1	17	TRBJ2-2	CATSDPSPPRVTGELFF	TGTGCCACCAGTGACCCCTCCCCCCCCCGGGTCACCGGGGAGCTGTTTTTT
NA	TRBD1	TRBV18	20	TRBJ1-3	CASSLSRTGPTKSSGNTIYF	TGTGCCAGCTCACTATCCCGGACAGGTCCAACAAAAAGCTCTGGAAACACCATATATTTT
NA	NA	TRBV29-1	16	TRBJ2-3	CSVEGLGGISTDTQYF	TGCAGCGTTGAGGGCTTAGGCGGGATTAGCACAGATACGCAGTATTTT
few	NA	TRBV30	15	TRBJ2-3	CAWSPLGSRTDTQYF	TGTGCCTGGAGCCCCCTAGGGAGCCGGACAGATACGCAGTATTTT
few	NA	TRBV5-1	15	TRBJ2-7	CASSIAVGGNGEQYF	TGCGCCAGCAGCATTGCTGTAGGGGGAAATGGGGAGCAGTACTTC
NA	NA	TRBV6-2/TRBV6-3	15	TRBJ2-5	CASRFLSAQEETQYF	TGTGCCAGCAGATTTTTAAGTGCCCAAGAAGAGACCCAGTACTTC
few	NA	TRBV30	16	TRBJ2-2	CACPIRTGEGTGELFF	TGTGCCTGCCCTATAAGAACGGGAGAAGGAACCGGGGAGCTGTTTTTT
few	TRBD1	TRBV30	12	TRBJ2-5	CAWSVYPGQGYF	TGTGCCTGGAGTGTATACCCGGGACAGGGTTACTTC
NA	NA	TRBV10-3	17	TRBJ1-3	CAISGDGPLGSGNTIYF	TGTGCCATCAGTGGAGATGGTCCCCTCGGATCTGGAAACACCATATATTTT
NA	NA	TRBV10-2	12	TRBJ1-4	CAAGSEGRKLFF	TGCGCCGCCGGATCGGAGGGACGGAAACTGTTTTTT
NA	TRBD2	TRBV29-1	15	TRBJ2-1	CSVGTTSGAYNEQFF	TGCAGCGTCGGAACGACTAGCGGGGCCTACAATGAGCAGTTCTTC
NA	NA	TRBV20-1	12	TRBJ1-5	CSASGINQPQHF	TGCAGTGCTTCAGGGATAAATCAGCCCCAGCATTTT
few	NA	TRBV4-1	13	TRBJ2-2	CASSQWQGGELFF	TGCGCCAGCAGCCAATGGCAGGGCGGGGAGCTGTTTTTT
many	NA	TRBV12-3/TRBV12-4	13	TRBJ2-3	CASSPRRTDTQYF	TGTGCCAGCAGCCCCCGCCGCACAGATACGCAGTATTTT
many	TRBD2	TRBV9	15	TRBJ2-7	CASSVSAGAPYEQYF	TGTGCCAGCAGCGTATCGGCGGGAGCGCCCTACGAGCAGTACTTC
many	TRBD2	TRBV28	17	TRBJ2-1	CASSLSWLAGDYNEQFF	TGTGCCAGCAGTTTATCCTGGCTAGCGGGGGACTACAATGAGCAGTTCTTC
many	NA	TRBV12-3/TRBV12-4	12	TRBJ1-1	CASSTGRTEAFF	TGTGCCAGCAGCACAGGGAGGACTGAAGCTTTCTTT
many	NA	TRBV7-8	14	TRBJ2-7	CASSLEGISYEQYF	TGTGCCAGCAGCTTAGAAGGGATCTCCTACGAGCAGTACTTC
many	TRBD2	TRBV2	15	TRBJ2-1	CASSSSGNSYNEQFF	TGTGCCAGCAGCAGTAGCGGGAACTCCTACAATGAGCAGTTCTTC
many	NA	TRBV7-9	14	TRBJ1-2	CASSLAGPFYGYTF	TGTGCCAGCAGCTTAGCAGGTCCCTTCTATGGCTACACCTTC
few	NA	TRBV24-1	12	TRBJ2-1	CATSGLGNEQFF	TGTGCCACCAGTGGCCTGGGTAATGAGCAGTTCTTC
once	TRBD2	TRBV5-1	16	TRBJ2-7	CASSHAGTSAAYEQYF	TGCGCCAGCAGTCATGCCGGGACTAGCGCTGCCTACGAGCAGTACTTC
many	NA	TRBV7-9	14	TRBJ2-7	CASSCRSCGYEQYF	TGTGCCAGCAGCTGCAGATCCTGTGGTTACGAGCAGTACTTC
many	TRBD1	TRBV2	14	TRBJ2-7	CASSPRTGGDEQYF	TGTGCCAGCAGTCCCCGGACAGGGGGGGACGAGCAGTACTTC
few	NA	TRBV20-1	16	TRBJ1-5	CSARDVPKFSNQPQHF	TGCAGTGCTAGAGATGTCCCAAAGTTTAGCAATCAGCCCCAGCATTTT
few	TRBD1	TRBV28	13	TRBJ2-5	CASISRGRETQYF	TGTGCCAGCATTTCAAGGGGGCGAGAGACCCAGTACTTC
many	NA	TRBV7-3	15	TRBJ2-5	CASSLTGTYQETQYF	TGTGCCAGCAGCCTAACGGGGACATATCAAGAGACCCAGTACTTC
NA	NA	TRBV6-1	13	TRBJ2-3	CAGNRDNTDTQYF	TGTGCCGGAAACAGGGATAACACAGATACGCAGTATTTT
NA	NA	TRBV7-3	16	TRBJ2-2	CASSRSAGTNTGELFF	TGTGCCAGCAGCCGAAGTGCGGGGACAAACACCGGGGAGCTGTTTTTT
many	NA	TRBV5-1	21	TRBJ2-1	CASSLPSHREIHLRSYNEQFF	TGCGCCAGCAGCTTACCGTCCCACAGGGAGATACACCTTCGCTCCTACAATGAGCAGTTCTTC
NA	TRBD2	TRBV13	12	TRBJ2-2	CASSRGVGELFF	TGTGCCAGCAGCCGGGGGGTCGGGGAGCTGTTTTTT
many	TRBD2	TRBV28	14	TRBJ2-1	CASMLREEYNEQFF	TGTGCCAGCATGTTGCGGGAGGAATACAATGAGCAGTTCTTC
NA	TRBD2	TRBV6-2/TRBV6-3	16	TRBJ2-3	CASRSLLAGVPDTQYF	TGTGCCAGCAGGTCCCTTCTAGCGGGAGTCCCAGATACGCAGTATTTT
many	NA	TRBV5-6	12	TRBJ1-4	CASSLRREKLFF	TGTGCCAGCAGCTTACGTCGTGAAAAACTGTTTTTT
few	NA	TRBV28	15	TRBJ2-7	CASSSIRGARDEQYF	TGTGCCAGCAGCTCTATTCGGGGGGCGCGCGACGAGCAGTACTTC
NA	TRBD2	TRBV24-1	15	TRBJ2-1	CATGLAGAGHNEQFF	TGTGCCACCGGACTAGCGGGAGCTGGACACAATGAGCAGTTCTTC
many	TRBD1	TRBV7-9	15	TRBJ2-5	CASSSRQGRWETQYF	TGTGCCAGCAGCTCCAGACAGGGGAGGTGGGAGACCCAGTACTTC
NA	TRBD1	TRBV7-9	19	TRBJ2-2	CASIVTGTAYYANTGELSF	TGTGCCAGCATCGTAACCGGGACAGCTTATTATGCGAACACCGGGGAGCTGTCTTTT
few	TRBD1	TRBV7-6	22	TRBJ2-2	CASSFNALPGQGKGQPIERLFF	TGTGCCAGCAGCTTTAACGCGCTACCGGGACAGGGGAAAGGACAGCCCATAGAAAGGCTGTTTTTT
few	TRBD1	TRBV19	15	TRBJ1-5	CASTGGGTTNQPQHF	TGTGCCAGCACAGGGGGCGGAACGACCAATCAGCCCCAGCATTTT
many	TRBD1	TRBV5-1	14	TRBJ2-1	CASSWGQTNNEQFF	TGCGCCAGCAGCTGGGGACAGACGAACAATGAGCAGTTCTTC
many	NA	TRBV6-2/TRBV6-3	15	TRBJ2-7	CASRSIARNIYEQYF	TGTGCCAGCAGGTCCATAGCCCGAAACATCTACGAGCAGTACTTC
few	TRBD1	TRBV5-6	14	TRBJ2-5	CASSLTGGMKTQYF	TGTGCCAGCAGCTTGACAGGGGGCATGAAGACCCAGTACTTC
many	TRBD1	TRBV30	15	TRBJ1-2	CAWTERGQGAPGYTF	TGTGCCTGGACCGAACGAGGACAGGGGGCGCCTGGCTACACCTTC
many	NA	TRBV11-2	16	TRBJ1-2	CASTLRSDSGLHGYTF	TGTGCCAGCACTCTAAGGAGTGATTCGGGATTGCATGGCTACACCTTC
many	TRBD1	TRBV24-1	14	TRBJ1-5	CATQATGGNQPQHF	TGTGCCACCCAGGCGACAGGGGGCAATCAGCCCCAGCATTTT
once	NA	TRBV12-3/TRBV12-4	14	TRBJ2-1	CASSRNTGTNEQSF	TGTGCCAGCAGCCGCAACACAGGAACCAATGAGCAGTCCTTC
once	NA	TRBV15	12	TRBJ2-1	CATATGYNEQSF	TGTGCCACCGCAACAGGTTACAATGAGCAGTCCTTC
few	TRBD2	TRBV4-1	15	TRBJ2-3	CASSRGEGKADTQYF	TGCGCCAGCAGCCGGGGGGAGGGGAAGGCAGATACGCAGTATTTT
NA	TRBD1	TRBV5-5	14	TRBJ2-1	CASSLTGGYLPQFF	TGTGCCAGCAGCTTAACAGGGGGCTACTTACCGCAGTTCTTC
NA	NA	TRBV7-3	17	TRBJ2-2	CASSYISGVESTGELFF	TGTGCCAGCAGCTATATTTCAGGGGTCGAGTCCACCGGGGAGCTGTTTTTT
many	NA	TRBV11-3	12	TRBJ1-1	CASSLAGAEAFF	TGTGCCAGCAGCTTAGCCGGGGCTGAAGCTTTCTTT
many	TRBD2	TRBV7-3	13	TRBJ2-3	CASSNLAGDTQYF	TGTGCCAGCAGCAACTTAGCGGGAGATACGCAGTATTTT
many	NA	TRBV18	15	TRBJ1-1	CASSPPTGMNTEAFF	TGTGCCAGCTCACCACCGACTGGAATGAACACTGAAGCTTTCTTT
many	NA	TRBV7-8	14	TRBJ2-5	CASNYGGATETQYF	TGTGCCAGCAATTATGGTGGGGCCACGGAGACCCAGTACTTC
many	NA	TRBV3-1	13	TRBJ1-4	CASSARLNEKLFF	TGTGCCAGCAGCGCCCGACTCAATGAAAAACTGTTTTTT
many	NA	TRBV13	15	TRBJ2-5	CASSLAHRKRETQYF	TGTGCCAGCAGCTTAGCACACAGAAAAAGAGAGACCCAGTACTTC
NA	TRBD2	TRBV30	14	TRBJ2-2	CAWRSTSGSWELFF	TGTGCCTGGAGGAGCACTAGCGGGAGTTGGGAGCTGTTTTTT